This T cell receptor beta chain was obtained from a study of T cells in Graves' hyperthyroidism and ophthalmopathy. Study as a whole: The authors collected peripheral blood at initial diagnosis, before any treatment.

As to this clonotype: Antigen: not known.

TCR beta CDR3 regions were amplified from RNA. The HTBI set primed first-round TCR CDR3 RT-PCR. Each CDR3 protein gets one entry after TCRdb re-called the multiplex PCR reads with MiXCR. The sample includes 340,000 or so distinct CDR3 sequences, roughly a fifth seen only once; the top ten take around 48%. Study-level points and caveats: The model predicted ophthalmopathy a median about 6.6 months before onset. Ophthalmopathy was separated from stable hyperthyroidism by a 13 V-J model.

The origin of this receptor is a woman aged 45-65 years with Graves' hyperthyroidism. Sequencing used blood.

In nucleotides, the CDR3 is TGTGCCAGCAGTGTGGTGGGGAAGAGTGAAAAACTGTTTTTT. Residues: CASSVVGKSEKLFF. V usage is TRBV2 and J usage is TRBJ1-4; D is unresolved. Trimming took 4 bases from V and 7 from J, leaving 13 bases between them. Germline CDR1 is SNHLY and CDR2 is FYNNEI. This CDR3 comprises 14 residues.